This T cell receptor beta chain was captured in a study of shared clonotypes between healthy human individuals (dated by TCRdb to 2020 to 2021). For context, the study as a whole: A few men and two women, aged 18 to 49 years, made up the cohort. For each donor, three plates each were used for CD4 naive and CD4 memory, two plates were used for CD8 naive, and one plate was used for CD8 memory. The study deeply sequenced blood TCR repertoires of roughly five healthy adults to estimate repertoire size and the extent of clonotype sharing between individuals. To increase sequencing depth and limit assay-specific biases, different laboratories used diverse techniques to prepare libraries and sequence TCR repertoires. Between about 0.8 and 9 billion PBMCs per donor were obtained by leukapheresis. The paper as a whole reports these results and caveats: Higher generation probabilities were observed for clonotypes shared by all four sorted-subset donors than for non-shared clonotypes. Based on pairwise subsampling, the degree of clonotype sharing among donors was expected to be affected by sequencing depth. Even with the large sequencing depth, rarefaction of the sorted-subset datasets indicated that sequencing was incomplete. Across a few donors, approximately 5% of naive CD4, over 3% of naive CD8, 2% to 2.5% of memory CD4, and 0.4% to 0.45% of memory CD8 clonotypes were shared. Sampling was restricted to blood, and TCR repertoires in tissues likely differ from the TCR repertoires found in blood. Estimated clonotype richness was generally larger for naive than for memory subsets. The small number of donors limited the genetic and exposure-history diversity represented.

V was cut back by 11 bases and J by 6 bases, leaving a gap of 13 bases between them. CDR1 LNHNV and CDR2 YYDKDF are derived from the germline V gene (reference sequence). CDR3 length: 11 amino acids, cysteine to phenylalanine. Of the read, only the CDR3 DNA is kept; its 33 bases are in frame from base 1. The donors were healthy, HIV-negative adults with no recently reported acute infections or vaccinations. Every donor was a Caucasian adult residing in Nashville, Tennessee, USA. CD4+ T cells were enriched by magnetic negative selection; naive cells were then positively selected on CD45RA, and the negative fraction formed the memory subset. Blood was collected by leukapheresis, and PBMCs were isolated by Ficoll-Histopaque density gradient centrifugation and then cryopreserved in liquid nitrogen vapor phase. Analytical flow cytometry was used to check the purity and quantity of every magnetically sorted T cell population. Genomic DNA was isolated from each sorted fraction and quantified by UV absorbance on a Nanodrop 2000c.

As concerns this clone: It lacks a known antigen. Qualities for individual bases were not recorded, and no much larger clone is one base off.

TCR CDR3 regions were amplified from genomic DNA by multiplex PCR using the deep immunoSEQ assay. For each cell subset, the extracted genomic DNA was distributed evenly across all wells of several immunoSEQ 96-well plates, and each plate served as one replicate. For sorted subsets, each replicate PCR was loaded with about 200 ng genomic DNA, equivalent to some 27,000 T cell genomes. The purified libraries were quantified using a Qubit 3.0 fluorometer, sized with a Bioanalyzer 2100, and then quantified again using the KAPA Library Quantification kit. A separate single-read 150-cycle Illumina NextSeq 550 flow cell was used to sequence each immunoSEQ 96-well plate. Concerning the study's data processing: Because the immunoSEQ output held only junctional sequences and lacked quality scores, the filtering could not match the filtering applied to full-length reads. Sequences were annotated with PyIR, a Python wrapper for IgBLAST v1.9, and V/J genes and CDR3 were assigned using IMGT germline references. Reads with weak V/J assignments (E-value above 1e-6), missing CDR3, stop codons, out-of-frame junctions, or ambiguous translated residues were removed. A V3J clonotype was defined by an identical inferred V gene, J gene, and CDR3 amino acid sequence. To compute the percentage overlap between repertoires, the number of shared unique clonotypes was divided by the size of the smaller repertoire. RTK rarefaction, the Chao1 estimator, and Recon v2.1 estimates of unobserved clonotypes were used to assess repertoire richness. Generation probabilities for all TCRbeta clonotypes obtained by the gDNA method from a handful of donors were computed using OLGA. What TCRdb holds here is the immuneACCESS table cut down to in-frame rearrangements. Part of the clones is not present; checked against another copy, under half of the missing clones reflect an unresolved V gene, and the others are unexplained. V and J calls and clone size are as listed in that table; D and trimming were resolved from the DNA. For this sample the table gives approximately 1.5 million clones, of which roughly 98.5% were detected only once. The ten largest clones add up to 0.36% of the sample.

The chain joins TRBV15 to TRBJ2-5; TRBD2 is perhaps the D gene, given 7 matching bases. Sequencing was carried out using naive CD4+ T cells sorted from blood. This specimen's cell subset or site label, per the study, means: CD45RA+ positively selected. This TCR was sampled from a man in his thirties or forties in good health. In nucleotides, the sequence is TGTGCCCGGAGGGGGGGGAAGACCCAGTACTTC. Translation gives CARRGGKTQYF.